The 18 T cell receptor beta chains in this list originate from one sample, sequenced in a study of shared clonotypes between healthy human individuals. Using immunoSEQ multiplex PCR, the repertoire was profiled, and TCRdb retains in-frame clones only, with some absent. The sample holds millions of clones, 85% to 95% seen once. Source material: naive CD4+ T cells sorted from blood. This sample's subset: CD45RA+ positively selected. These TCRs come from a man in his late teens or twenties in good health.

The chain joins TRBV10-2 to TRBJ2-3; 7 nucleotides agree with TRBD1. This CDR3 contains 15 residues. CDR1 is WSHSY and CDR2 is SAAADI in the germline V gene. Trimming took 6 bases from V and 2 from J; bases not matched to a gene: 8. The CDR3 region is CASRVTDRDTDTQYF. CDR3 DNA: TGCGCCAGCAGAGTTACCGACAGGGACACAGATACGCAGTATTTT.

Comment on this clone: A much larger clonotype is one base distant, so this may be a read error. The V and J genes are TRBV6-1 and TRBJ1-1, with 8 bases aligning to TRBD1. The CDR3 consists of 13 residues. CDR1 and CDR2 (germline): MNHNS, SASEGT. After removal of 6 bases from V and 1 base from J, the junction contained 1 base not matched to a gene. The CDR3 nucleotides are TGTGCCAGCAGGGGACAGGCGAACACTGAAGCTTTCTTT. It encodes CASRGQANTEAFF.

The chain is built from TRBV5-4 and TRBJ1-2; 7 bases map to TRBD1. CDR3 size: 15 residues. Germline loops: CDR1 SGHNT, CDR2 YYREEE (reference sequence). Germline trimming cut 3 bases from V and 3 bases from J; bases unmatched to any gene: 8. The CDR3 DNA is TGTGCCAGCAGCTCTCCCGTGGGGACAGACTATGGCTACACCTTC. It yields the protein CASSSPVGTDYGYTF.

This chain uses TRBV10-1 with TRBJ2-7; 7 bases fit TRBD1. CDR3 size: 13 residues. Germline V lookup: CDR1 WNHNN, CDR2 SYGVQD (reference sequence). The J segment lost 6 bases and the V segment lost 0 bases, leaving 2 bases of the junction unmatched. The CDR3 spells CASSESTGTEQYF. For the CDR3, the DNA is TGCGCCAGCAGTGAGTCGACAGGGACCGAGCAGTACTTC.

The chain has TRBV11-1 and TRBJ2-7; 9 nucleotides match TRBD1. V shed 4 bases, J shed 7 bases, and the junction held 11 bases outside the gene matches. In germline, CDR1 is SGHAT, CDR2 FQDESV (reference sequence). The CDR3 length is 15 residues. The DNA for the CDR3 is TGTGCCAGCAGCTCTCCGGGACAGGGCTTTCGGGAGCAGTACTTC. Translated: CASSSPGQGFREQYF.

The chain recombines TRBV29-1 with TRBJ1-1; TRBD1 agrees at 8 bases. Germline-derived CDR1 and CDR2 are SQVTM and ANQGSEA. Trimming cost V 3 bases and J 8 bases; bases outside gene matches: 14. The CDR3 runs to 15 residues. The CDR3 nucleotides read TGCAGCGTTGAGGGGACCGACAGGGGAGTTCTCGAAGCTTTCTTT. Protein product: CSVEGTDRGVLEAFF. Complete variable domain (other parts from reference TRBV29-1 and TRBJ1-1): SAVISQKPSRDICQRGTSLTIQCQVDSQVTMMFWYRQQPGQSLTLIATANQGSEATYESGFVIDKFPISRPNLTFSTLTVSNMSPEDSSIYLCSVEGTDRGVLEAFFGQGTRLTVV.

The chain is built from TRBV6-6 and TRBJ2-3, with 11 bases identical to TRBD2. The CDR3 consists of 16 residues. Germline CDR1 reads MNHNY; CDR2 reads SVGAGI (reference sequence). V lost 6 bases to trimming and J lost 5 bases; unmatched junction nucleotides: 10. The CDR3 DNA is TGTGCCAGCAGCCCCGGGACTAGCGGTTTTGGAGATACGCAGTATTTT. As protein: CASSPGTSGFGDTQYF.

Concerning this clone itself: The same CDR3 also results from other DNA sequences found in this sample. The rearrangement links TRBV19 to TRBJ2-7, with 11 bases lining up with TRBD2. Germline-derived CDR1 and CDR2 are LNHDA and SQIVND (reference sequence). J gave up 2 bases and V 3 bases, and 3 bases lay outside the gene matches. This CDR3 has 15 residues. The CDR3 loop is CASSIGTSGTYEQYF. CDR3 nucleotide sequence: TGTGCCAGTAGTATTGGGACTAGCGGAACCTACGAGCAGTACTTC.

The J gene is TRBJ2-4, the V gene TRBV30; 8 bases line up with TRBD2. The CDR3 is 13 amino acids. Trimming cost V 3 bases and J 8 bases; bases outside gene matches: 6. Germline-derived CDR1 and CDR2 are GTSNPN and SVGIG (reference sequence). In nucleotides, the CDR3 is TGTGCCTGGAGCGGAAGCGGGGGTGACATTCAGTACTTC. Translating gives CAWSGSGGDIQYF.

The CDR3 is CASSALATIQETQYF. Here the CDR3 DNA reads TGCGCCAGCAGTGCGCTAGCGACTATCCAAGAGACCCAGTACTTC. This sequence joins TRBV10-2 and TRBJ2-5; D possibly corresponds to TRBD2 (6 bases). Germline V gene sequence: CDR1 WSHSY, CDR2 SAAADI. The V end was cut by 4 bases, the J end by 1 base, with 13 bases between. The CDR3 totals 15 residues.

Note on this clone: The same CDR3 can be traced to other DNA sequences in this sample. The CDR3 nucleotides are TGTGCCAGCTCACCTGGGGGGTCCACTGAAGCTTTCTTT. Its protein product is CASSPGGSTEAFF. The V gene is TRBV18, the J gene TRBJ1-1, with D possibly being TRBD1 (5 bases). Germline V gives CDR1 KGHSH, CDR2 LQKENI. CDR3 length: 13 amino acids. Trimming took 3 bases from V and 4 from J, leaving 9 bases between them.

This chain connects TRBV5-4 to TRBJ2-1; D unclear. The CDR3 runs 14 residues. V lost 3 bases and J lost 1, with 8 bases in between. Germline lookup yields CDR1 SGHNT and CDR2 YYREEE (reference sequence). CDR3 sequence (DNA): TGTGCCAGCAGCTCGATACTTTCCTACAATGAGCAGTTCTTC. Protein sequence: CASSSILSYNEQFF. Looking up the rest from reference TRBV5-4 and TRBJ2-1 gives the full variable domain: ETGVTQSPTHLIKTRGQQVTLRCSSQSGHNTVSWYQQALGQGPQFIFQYYREEENGRGNFPPRFSGLQFPNYSSELNVNALELDDSALYLCASSSILSYNEQFFGPGTRLTVL.

This chain joins TRBV7-2 and TRBJ2-3; 12 positions agree with TRBD2. The ends lost 1 base at V and 1 base at J; junction bases unmatched: 3. The CDR3 is 17 amino acids. In germline, CDR1 is SGHTA, CDR2 FQGNSA. This chain's CDR3 is CASSLVPSGRGTDTQYF. For the CDR3, the DNA is TGTGCCAGCAGCTTAGTGCCTAGCGGGAGGGGCACAGATACGCAGTATTTT.

The gene calls are TRBV4-1 and TRBJ2-7; no firm D call. Germline-derived CDR1 and CDR2 are MGHRA and YSYEKL. This CDR3 is built from 14 residues. V was clipped by 4 bases and J by 0 bases, with 10 bases between them. The CDR3 here is CASSLDGSSYEQYF. CDR3 in DNA: TGCGCCAGCAGCCTCGACGGCAGCTCCTACGAGCAGTACTTC.

V is TRBV30 and J is TRBJ1-3, with TRBD1 as a possible D gene (5 bases). Trimming cost V 6 bases and J 0 bases, with 18 bases left between them. Per the germline V gene, CDR1 is GTSNPN and CDR2 is SVGIG (reference sequence). The CDR3 runs to 16 residues. CDR3 coding DNA: TGTGCCTGTGGAGGTCTGACAGCTACCTCTGGAAACACCATATATTTT. The encoded protein is CACGGLTATSGNTIYF.

This chain uses TRBV29-1 with TRBJ2-3; 10 bases map to TRBD1. Germline lookup yields CDR1 SQVTM and CDR2 ANQGSEA. V lost 8 bases, J lost 3 bases, and 5 bases stayed unmatched. The length of the CDR3 is 13 residues. The CDR3 here is CSHRDRGTDTQYF. DNA of the CDR3: TGCAGCCACCGGGACAGGGGAACAGATACGCAGTATTTT.

The V gene is TRBV9, the J gene TRBJ1-3; D possibly corresponds to TRBD1 (5 bases). Germline loops: CDR1 SGDLS, CDR2 YYNGEE. V was pared by 0 bases and J by 5 bases, with 18 bases between. CDR3 length: 17 amino acids. The CDR3 bases are TGTGCCAGCAGCGTAGGGGGAGACAGCGAAACTAGAAACACCATATATTTT. Its translation is CASSVGGDSETRNTIYF.

J is TRBJ2-5 and V is TRBV4-1; 7 bases line up with TRBD2. Germline V CDR1 and CDR2: MGHRA, YSYEKL. Trimming removed 1 base from V and 0 bases from J; junction bases left unmatched: 5. The CDR3 has 16 residues. The CDR3 region has the DNA TGCGCCAGCAGCCAAGGAGGGCGGGGGTACCAAGAGACCCAGTACTTC. Translation: CASSQGGRGYQETQYF.